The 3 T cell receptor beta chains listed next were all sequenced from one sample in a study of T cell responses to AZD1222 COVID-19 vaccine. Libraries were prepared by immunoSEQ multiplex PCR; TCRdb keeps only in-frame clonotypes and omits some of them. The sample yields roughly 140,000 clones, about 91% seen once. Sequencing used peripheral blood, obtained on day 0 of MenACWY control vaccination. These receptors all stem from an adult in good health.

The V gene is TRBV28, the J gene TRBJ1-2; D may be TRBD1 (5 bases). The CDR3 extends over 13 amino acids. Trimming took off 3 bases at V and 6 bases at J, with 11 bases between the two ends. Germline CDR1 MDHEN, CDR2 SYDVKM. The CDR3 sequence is CASSFGRENGYTF. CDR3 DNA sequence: TGTGCCAGCAGTTTCGGCAGGGAGAATGGCTACACCTTC.

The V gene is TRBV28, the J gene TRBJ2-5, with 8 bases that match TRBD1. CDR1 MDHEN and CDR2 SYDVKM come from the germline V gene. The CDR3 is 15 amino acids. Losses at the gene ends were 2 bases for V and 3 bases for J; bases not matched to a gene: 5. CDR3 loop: CASSLAGTGEETQYF. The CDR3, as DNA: TGTGCCAGCAGTTTAGCCGGGACAGGAGAAGAGACCCAGTACTTC.

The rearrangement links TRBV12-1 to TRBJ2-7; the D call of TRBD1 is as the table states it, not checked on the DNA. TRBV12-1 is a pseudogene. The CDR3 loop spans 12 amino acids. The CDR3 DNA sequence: TGTGCCAGCCTTGACAGAAACTACGAGCAGTACTTC. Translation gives CASLDRNYEQYF.